The 27 T cell receptor beta chains below come from one sample, sequenced in a study of patients and donors after allogeneic stem cell transplantation. TCRdb redid the calling of the RT-PCR reads with MiXCR, one entry per CDR3 protein. This sample has roughly 880,000 distinct CDR3 sequences, with approximately 18% found just once. What was sequenced was blood, either unsorted or a sorted T cell fraction (not recorded which). The origin of the receptors is a human donor who was either an allogeneic HSCT recipient or a stem cell or donor lymphocyte infusion donor (not recorded which). It is not recorded whose cells these are; they may come from a transplant donor.

V gene TRBV9 combines with J gene TRBJ2-7; 8 nucleotides line up with TRBD2. The CDR3 covers 17 residues. The germline V gene has CDR1 SGDLS and CDR2 YYNGEE. V shed 4 bases and J 4 bases; nucleotides not matched to a gene: 16. The DNA for the CDR3 is TGTGCCAGCAGCCCGAGGGACGCCATAGCGGGATGGTACGAGCAGTACTTC. Protein product: CASSPRDAIAGWYEQYF.

There are a few counts of this clonotype. The chain links TRBV12-3 or TRBV12-4 to TRBJ1-2, with TRBD1 matching 10 bases. V dropped 6 bases and J dropped 3; count of bases not matched to a gene: 16. The CDR3 consists of 18 residues. CDR3 protein: CASRFRDRGLDRDYGYTF. Written as DNA, the CDR3 is TGTGCCAGCAGATTCCGGGACAGGGGCCTAGACCGTGACTATGGCTACACCTTC.

This chain joins TRBV7-2 and TRBJ2-7; D perhaps matches TRBD2 (6 bases). This CDR3 comprises 15 residues. V shed 2 bases and J shed 2 bases, with 13 bases lying between them. The germline V gene encodes CDR1 SGHTA and CDR2 FQGNSA. The CDR3 DNA reads as TGTGCCAGCAGCTTATCGGAGGGAGAAACCTACGAGCAGTACTTC. This sequence encodes CASSLSEGETYEQYF.

The J gene is TRBJ1-1, the V gene TRBV15; 11 bases fit TRBD1. CDR3 length equals 15 residues. The germline gives CDR1 LNHNV, CDR2 YYDKDF (reference sequence). J lost 5 bases, V lost 2 bases, and 4 bases had no gene match. CDR3 in amino acids: CATSRSRDRGTEAFF. DNA of the CDR3: TGTGCCACCAGCAGATCCCGGGACAGGGGGACTGAAGCTTTCTTT. Drawing the rest from reference TRBV15 and TRBJ1-1, the complete variable domain is DAMVIQNPRYQVTQFGKPVTLSCSQTLNHNVMYWYQQKSSQAPKLLFHYYDKDFNNEADTPDNFQSRRPNTSFCFLDIRSPGLGDTAMYLCATSRSRDRGTEAFFGQGTRLTVV.

This clonotype was seen many times. The chain recombines TRBV6-5 with TRBJ1-1; maybe TRBD1 (6 bases). Trimming stripped 6 bases from V and 5 bases from J, with 10 bases between. The CDR3 length is 12 residues. CDR1 is MNHEY, CDR2 SVGAGI, per germline. CDR3 region: CASSYTGTEAFF. The CDR3 DNA reads TGTGCCAGCAGCTACACAGGGACTGAAGCTTTCTTT.

This clonotype came up many times. J is TRBJ1-1 and V is TRBV12-3 or TRBV12-4; no clear D gene. Trimming cost V 6 bases and J 6 bases, with 11 bases left between them. The CDR3 consists of 12 residues. The CDR3 bases are TGTGCCAGCAGCTTAAAAGGAGCTGAAGCTTTCTTT. It codes for CASSLKGAEAFF.

The V gene is TRBV12-3 or TRBV12-4, the J gene TRBJ1-3; the D is unclear. The CDR3 covers 16 residues. V lost 4 bases and J lost 4, with 17 bases in between. CDR3: CASSSVGPDSGNTIYF. CDR3 in DNA: TGTGCCAGCAGTTCCGTTGGCCCGGACTCCGGAAACACCATATATTTT.

CDR3: CASSLSGADEQYF. Here the CDR3 DNA reads TGTGCCAGCAGTTTATCAGGGGCCGACGAGCAGTACTTC. The chain couples TRBV12-3 or TRBV12-4 to TRBJ2-7, with D tentatively TRBD1 (6 bases). V was pared by 2 bases and J by 5 bases, with 10 bases between. There are 13 residues in the CDR3.

The V gene is TRBV7-6, the J gene TRBJ2-4; no clear D gene. Germline-derived CDR1 and CDR2 are SGHVS and FNYEAQ. The CDR3 loop spans 17 amino acids. V was pared by 2 bases and J by 3 bases, with 17 bases between. CDR3 DNA sequence: TGTGCCAGCAGCTTAAGAGGAGTGCGAGATGACAAAAACATTCAGTACTTC. Residues: CASSLRGVRDDKNIQYF.

This clonotype was observed a few times. This chain joins TRBV20-1 and TRBJ1-5; D remains ambiguous. The CDR3 covers 14 residues. The ends were cut back, 3 bases at V and 0 bases at J, with 9 bases in the middle. Germline assignment: CDR1 DFQATT and CDR2 SNEGSKA (reference sequence). The CDR3 nucleotides are TGCAGTGCTAGCCTGGCAGCTAGCAATCAGCCCCAGCATTTT. Translated: CSASLAASNQPQHF.

As to this clonotype: A read error may explain this, as a much larger clone is one base away. This chain links TRBV27 with TRBJ2-2; 13 bases map to TRBD2. CDR1 and CDR2 (germline): MNHEY, SMNVEV (reference sequence). V lost 3 bases and J lost 9; bases outside the gene matches: 10. The CDR3 covers 17 residues. CDR3 nucleotides: TGTGCCAGCAGTTTCCCGGGACTAGCGGGGATCGCCAGGGAGCTGTTTTTT. Encoded protein: CASSFPGLAGIARELFF.

This clonotype has more than one count but fewer than ten. The chain's CDR3 is CASSFRVTDTQYF. The CDR3 nucleotides read TGCGCCAGCAGCTTTAGGGTCACAGATACGCAGTATTTT. This chain joins TRBV5-1 and TRBJ2-3; no reliable D call. The V gene lost 2 bases and the J gene lost 2 bases, with 6 bases spanning the gap. CDR1 and CDR2 from the germline V gene are SGHRS and YFSETQ. CDR3 length equals 13 residues.

V is TRBV6-1 and J is TRBJ2-7; D uncertain. The V end was cut by 1 base, the J end by 1 base, with 8 bases between. Germline values: CDR1 MNHNS, CDR2 SASEGT. The CDR3 contains 14 residues. As DNA, the CDR3 is TGTGCCAGCAGTGAAGGGCTGGGTTCCTACGAGCAGTACTTC. Amino acids: CASSEGLGSYEQYF.

This rearrangement joins TRBV6-1 to TRBJ2-5; D perhaps matches TRBD1 (6 bases). This CDR3 is built from 16 residues. V was shortened by 10 bases and J by 3 bases, with 24 bases between the two germline ends. CDR1 and CDR2 from the germline V gene are MNHNS and SASEGT. The CDR3 sequence: CATLLQGGRREETQYF. The CDR3 DNA is TGTGCCACCCTTCTCCAAGGGGGTCGTCGGGAAGAGACCCAGTACTTC.

This clonotype was detected a few times. This chain uses TRBV6-1 with TRBJ2-7; D perhaps matches TRBD2 (6 bases). The length of the CDR3 is 16 residues. Trimming took off 5 bases at V and 7 bases at J, with 24 bases between the two ends. Germline V gene sequence: CDR1 MNHNS, CDR2 SASEGT. CDR3 in amino acids: CASSPGSSARVGEQYF. In DNA, the CDR3 is TGTGCCAGCAGTCCTGGTTCTAGCGCCCGGGTCGGGGAGCAGTACTTC.

This clonotype has a handful of counts. CDR3 region: CASSLRTSTGELFF. The CDR3 DNA follows: TGTGCCAGCAGCCTCCGGACTAGCACCGGGGAGCTGTTTTTT. J is TRBJ2-2 and V is TRBV14; 7 positions match TRBD2. Germline V gene sequence: CDR1 SGHDN, CDR2 FVKESK. V gave up 4 bases and J gave up 4 bases; unmatched junction bases: 3. CDR3 length: 14 amino acids.

This clonotype occurred many times. V usage is TRBV20-1 and J usage is TRBJ2-2; D is possibly TRBD1 or TRBD2 (5 bases each). V lost 5 bases and J 2 bases, leaving 12 bases between the germline ends. Germline V lookup: CDR1 DFQATT, CDR2 SNEGSKA (reference sequence). The CDR3 is 14 amino acids. The CDR3 region is CSASGTANTGELFF. The CDR3 DNA follows: TGCAGTGCTTCCGGGACCGCAAACACCGGGGAGCTGTTTTTT.

The rearrangement links TRBV7-2 to TRBJ1-4; D is possibly TRBD1 (5 bases). In germline, CDR1 is SGHTA, CDR2 FQGNSA. The CDR3 contains 16 residues. The V end was cut by 5 bases, the J end by 5 bases, with 18 bases between. CDR3 coding DNA: TGTGCCAGCAGCGTCCGGGACGGACGGATAAATGAAAAACTGTTTTTT. It encodes CASSVRDGRINEKLFF. The complete variable domain, with remaining parts taken from reference TRBV7-2 and TRBJ1-4, reads GAGVSQSPSNKVTEKGKDVELRCDPISGHTALYWYRQSLGQGLEFLIYFQGNSAPDKSGLPSDRFSAERTGGSVSTLTIQRTQQEDSAVYLCASSVRDGRINEKLFFGSGTQLSVL.

V gene TRBV10-2 combines with J gene TRBJ2-5, with D unresolved. The germline gives CDR1 WSHSY, CDR2 SAAADI. The ends were cut back, 3 bases at V and 6 bases at J, with 11 bases in the middle. This CDR3 is built from 13 residues. The CDR3 region is CASSEDLWKTQYF. In DNA, the CDR3 is TGCGCCAGCAGTGAAGATCTTTGGAAGACCCAGTACTTC.

This rearrangement joins TRBV6-2 or TRBV6-3 to TRBJ2-7; 9 nucleotides agree with TRBD2. CDR3 size: 17 residues. Germline CDR1 MNHEY, CDR2 SVGEGT. J was trimmed by 7 bases and V by 0 bases; bases with no gene match: 13. CDR3 nucleotides: TGTGCCAGCAGTTACTCGCGGTCGGCGGGGGGGCCTTGGGAGCAGTACTTC. It codes for CASSYSRSAGGPWEQYF.

The chain employs TRBV16 and TRBJ2-3, with 12 bases matching TRBD2. Trimming removed 4 bases from V and 4 bases from J; junction bases left unmatched: 6. The CDR3 has 16 residues. Per the germline V gene, CDR1 is KGHSY and CDR2 is FQNENV. The DNA for the CDR3 is TGTGCCAGCAGCCGAGGACTAGCGGGATGGGCAGATACGCAGTATTTT. This codes for CASSRGLAGWADTQYF.

This clonotype was observed a handful of times. The chain joins TRBV7-9 to TRBJ2-1, with D perhaps matching TRBD2 (5 bases). The CDR3 runs 16 residues. Trimming cost V 5 bases and J 8 bases, with 22 bases left between them. Germline assignment: CDR1 SEHNR and CDR2 FQNEAQ (reference sequence). DNA for the CDR3: TGTGCCAGCAGCCGCCGAGGTGGGCTAGCCGTGGATGAGCAGTTCTTC. Translation gives CASSRRGGLAVDEQFF. The whole variable domain, remainder taken from reference TRBV7-9 and TRBJ2-1, is DTGVSQNPRHKITKRGQNVTFRCDPISEHNRLYWYRQTLGQGPEFLTYFQNEAQLEKSRLLSDRFSAERPKGSFSTLEIQRTEQGDSAMYLCASSRRGGLAVDEQFFGPGTRLTVL.

The sample holds a few counts of this clonotype. The V call is TRBV4-1, the J call TRBJ2-5, with 13 bases identical to TRBD2. The CDR3 runs to 17 residues. The V gene end was trimmed by 2 bases and the J gene end by 2 bases; junction bases not matched to a gene: 5. The germline CDR1 and CDR2 sequences are MGHRA and YSYEKL. This CDR3 reads CASSQSPGLAGQETQYF. DNA for the CDR3: TGCGCCAGCAGCCAAAGTCCGGGACTAGCGGGACAAGAGACCCAGTACTTC.

V and J are TRBV7-3 and TRBJ2-1; no clear D. The length of the CDR3 is 12 residues. In germline, CDR1 is SGHTA, CDR2 FQGTGA. V gave up 8 bases and J gave up 8 bases, with 13 bases separating them. The CDR3 DNA reads as TGTGCCAGCGGGCGAGCGTTCGATGAGCAGTTCTTC. Translated, it gives CASGRAFDEQFF. The whole variable domain, filled in from reference TRBV7-3 and TRBJ2-1, reads GAGVSQTPSNKVTEKGKYVELRCDPISGHTALYWYRQSLGQGPEFLIYFQGTGAADDSGLPNDRFFAVRPEGSVSTLKIQRTERGDSAVYLCASGRAFDEQFFGPGTRLTVL.

The V gene is TRBV1, the J gene TRBJ2-5; the D call TRBD2 from the table was never checked on the DNA. TRBV1 is assigned pseudogene status. This CDR3 spans 15 amino acids. The CDR3 loop is CTSSESTSVQETQYF. CDR3 DNA sequence: TGCACCAGCAGCGAATCAACTAGCGTTCAAGAGACCCAGTACTTC.

DNA of the CDR3: TGTGCCAGCAGCTCGATGGCAGACACTGAAGCTTTCTTT. Amino acids: CASSSMADTEAFF. The chain recombines TRBV7-3 with TRBJ1-1; D not certain. The germline V gene has CDR1 SGHTA and CDR2 FQGTGA. This CDR3 comprises 13 residues. Trimming left V 4 bases short and J 3 bases short, with 9 bases between.

This clonotype was seen a few times. This chain joins TRBV7-9 and TRBJ2-3; no clear D. The germline V gene has CDR1 SEHNR and CDR2 FQNEAQ (reference sequence). The CDR3 has 17 residues. Trimming shortened V by 0 bases and J by 6 bases, and 19 bases separated the two germline ends. The CDR3 region is CASSLALLGPTVDTQYF. DNA for the CDR3: TGTGCCAGCAGCTTAGCATTATTGGGCCCGACTGTGGATACGCAGTATTTT.